This T cell receptor beta chain emerged from a study of T cells in Graves' hyperthyroidism and ophthalmopathy. Overall study findings and caveats: Ophthalmopathy was separated from stable hyperthyroidism by a 13 V-J model.

Regarding this clonotype: What it binds is unknown.

There were TCR beta CDR3 regions amplified from RNA transcripts. RT-PCR in the first round (using the HTBI primer set) targeted the TCR CDR3. Via MiXCR, TCRdb re-called the multiplex PCR reads, giving one row per CDR3 protein. The sample shows 25,000 to 30,000 distinct CDR3 sequences, over 35% of them seen only once. The V gene end was trimmed by 4 bases and the J gene end by 5 bases; junction bases not matched to a gene: 9. The length of the CDR3 is 16 residues. Germline CDR1 KGHDR, CDR2 SFDVKD. The source material was blood. The chain recombines TRBV24-1 with TRBJ2-5, with TRBD1 identical over 10 bases. This clonotype was sampled from a woman younger than 45 with Graves' hyperthyroidism. CDR3 residues: CATSEFDRGREETQYF. CDR3 nucleotide sequence: TGTGCCACCAGTGAGTTCGACAGGGGGCGCGAGGAGACCCAGTACTTC.